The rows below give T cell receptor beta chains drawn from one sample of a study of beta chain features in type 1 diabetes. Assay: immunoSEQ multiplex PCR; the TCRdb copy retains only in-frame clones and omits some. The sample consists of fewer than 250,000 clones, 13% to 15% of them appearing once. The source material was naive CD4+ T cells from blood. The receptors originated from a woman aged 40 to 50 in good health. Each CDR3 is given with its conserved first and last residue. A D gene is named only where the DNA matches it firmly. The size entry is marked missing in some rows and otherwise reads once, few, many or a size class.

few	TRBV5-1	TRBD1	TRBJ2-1	TGCGCCAGCAGCCGAACGGGACAGAACAATGAGCAGTTCTTC	CASSRTGQNNEQFF
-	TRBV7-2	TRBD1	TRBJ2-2	TGTGCCAGCCGGGACAGGGACACCGGGGAGCTGTTTTTT	CASRDRDTGELFF
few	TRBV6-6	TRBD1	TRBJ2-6	TGTGCCAGCAGACGACAGGGGTCCTCTGGGGCCAACGTCCTGACTTTC	CASRRQGSSGANVLTF
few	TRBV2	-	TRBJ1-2	TGTGCCAGCAGTGACCCACGGGGTGAGGGCTACACCTTC	CASSDPRGEGYTF
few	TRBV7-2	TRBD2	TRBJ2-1	TGTGCCAGCAGCCTACAGCGGGGGCGACCCTACAATGAGCAGTTCTTC	CASSLQRGRPYNEQFF
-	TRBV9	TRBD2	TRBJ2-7	TGTGCCAGCAGCGGATCCCAGCGGGGCAGCTCCTACGAGCAGTACTTC	CASSGSQRGSSYEQYF
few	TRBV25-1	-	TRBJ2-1	TGTGCCAGCAGGGAAGGGGGGATTGAGCAGTTCTTC	CASREGGIEQFF
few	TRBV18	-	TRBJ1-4	TGTGCCAGCTCACCTGAATTGGGGGGGCTGGGTGAAAAACTGTTTTTT	CASSPELGGLGEKLFF
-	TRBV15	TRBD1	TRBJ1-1	TGTGCCACCAGCAGAGCAACAGGGGTCGGGAACACTGAAGCTTTCTTT	CATSRATGVGNTEAFF
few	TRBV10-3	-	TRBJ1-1	TGTGCCATCAGTGAGTCTGAAGCTATGAACACTGAAGCTTTCTTT	CAISESEAMNTEAFF
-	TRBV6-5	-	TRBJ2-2	TGTGCCAGCAGTTACGGGGGCCTCGGGGAGCTGTTTTTT	CASSYGGLGELFF
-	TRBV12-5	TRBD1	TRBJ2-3	TGTGCTAGTGGTGAAACAGGGGTGGGAGATACGCAGTATTTT	CASGETGVGDTQYF
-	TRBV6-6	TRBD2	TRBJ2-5	TGTGCCAGCGGGGGGGGAGCACAAGAGACCCAGTACTTC	CASGGGAQETQYF
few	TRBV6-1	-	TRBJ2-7	TGTGCCAGCGCCTTGGGCTGGGAGCAGTACTTC	CASALGWEQYF
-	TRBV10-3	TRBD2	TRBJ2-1	TGTGCCATCAGTGAGTCGGTCGGTAAGCGGGGGCCCATGATAGAGCAGTTCTTC	CAISESVGKRGPMIEQFF
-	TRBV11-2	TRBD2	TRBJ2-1	TGTGCCAGCAGCTTAGTGGCGGGGGGGTACAATGAGCAGTTCTTC	CASSLVAGGYNEQFF
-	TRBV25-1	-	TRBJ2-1	TGTGCCAGCAGTGACTCCACCTACGTGAATGAGCAGTTCTTC	CASSDSTYVNEQFF
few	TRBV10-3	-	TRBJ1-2	TGTGCCATCAGTCCTTGGGACGGGAGGGACTATGGCTACACCTTC	CAISPWDGRDYGYTF
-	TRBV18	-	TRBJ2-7	TGTGCCAGCTCACCACTTCAGGACTTTTACGAGCAGTACTTC	CASSPLQDFYEQYF
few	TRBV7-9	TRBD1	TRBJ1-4	TGTGCCAGCAGCACTCCGGGACAGGGGGCATCCAAGGGCGAAAAACTGTTTTTT	CASSTPGQGASKGEKLFF
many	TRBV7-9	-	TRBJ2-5	TGTGCCAGCAGCCCGCAAGAGACCCAGTACTTC	CASSPQETQYF
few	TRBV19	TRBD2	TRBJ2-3	TGTGCCAGTAGACGACTAGCGGGGGGGCTGATGGCAGATACGCAGTATTTT	CASRRLAGGLMADTQYF
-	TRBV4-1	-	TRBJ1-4	TGCGCCAGCAGCCATGTGCCCACTGCAACTAATGAAAAACTGTTTTTT	CASSHVPTATNEKLFF